Following are 4 T cell receptor beta chains from one sample sequenced in a study of blood T cell repertoires in COVID-19. Repertoires were generated with immunoSEQ multiplex PCR, while TCRdb's copy carries only in-frame clones and drops some. The profile covers some 350,000 clones, with around 92% appearing a single time and 2.5% to 3.5% taken by the ten largest. The sample consisted of peripheral blood. These receptors were collected from a woman aged 30 to 39 with COVID-19, enrolled during active disease.

The chain combines TRBV4-3 with TRBJ1-4, with a weak D call TRBD1 (6 bases). Germline CDR1 and CDR2: LGHNA and YSLEER. This CDR3 has 19 amino acids. The V gene lost 4 bases and the J gene lost 4 bases, with 25 bases spanning the gap. In nucleotides, the CDR3 is TGCGCCAGCAGCCCTCCTTTAGCGGGGGCCCTACTAATTAATGAAAAACTGTTTTTT. Its translation is CASSPPLAGALLINEKLFF.

The chain joins TRBV19 to TRBJ1-1, with D perhaps matching TRBD1 (5 bases). V was pared by 6 bases and J by 4 bases, with 15 bases between. Germline values: CDR1 LNHDA, CDR2 SQIVND (reference sequence). CDR3 length equals 14 residues. The CDR3 nucleotides are TGTGCCAGTAGCATGGTGGCAGGGCTCACTGAAGCTTTCTTT. Encoded protein: CASSMVAGLTEAFF.

The gene calls are TRBV5-1 and TRBJ2-5; 7 nucleotides line up with TRBD1. With 5 bases clipped from V and 5 bases from J, the junction kept 12 bases outside the gene matches. Germline V CDR1 and CDR2: SGHRS, YFSETQ. The CDR3 is 15 residues long. CDR3: CASSRDRASSETQYF. DNA for the CDR3: TGCGCCAGCAGTCGCGACAGGGCGTCGTCTGAGACCCAGTACTTC. The variable domain in full, completed from reference TRBV5-1 and TRBJ2-5, reads KAGVTQTPRYLIKTRGQQVTLSCSPISGHRSVSWYQQTPGQGLQFLFEYFSETQRNKGNFPGRFSGRQFSNSRSEMNVSTLELGDSALYLCASSRDRASSETQYFGPGTRLLVL.

This rearrangement joins TRBV6-6 to TRBJ1-6; D not certain. The germline gives CDR1 MNHNY, CDR2 SVGAGI (reference sequence). The V and J ends lost 6 bases and 7 bases respectively, with 7 bases between them. This CDR3 has 12 amino acids. In nucleotides, the CDR3 is TGTGCCAGCAGGGCCGAAAATTCACCCCTCCACTTT. Encoded protein: CASRAENSPLHF.